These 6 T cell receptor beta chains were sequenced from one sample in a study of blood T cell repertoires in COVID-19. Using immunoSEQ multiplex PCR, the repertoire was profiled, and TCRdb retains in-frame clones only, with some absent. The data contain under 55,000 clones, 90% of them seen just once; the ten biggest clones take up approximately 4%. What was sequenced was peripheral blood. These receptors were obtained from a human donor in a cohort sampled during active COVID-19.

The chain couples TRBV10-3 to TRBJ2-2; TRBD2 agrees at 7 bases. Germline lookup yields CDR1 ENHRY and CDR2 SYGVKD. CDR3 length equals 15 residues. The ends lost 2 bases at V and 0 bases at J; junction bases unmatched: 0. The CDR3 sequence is CAISETSANTGELFF. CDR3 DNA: TGTGCCATCAGTGAGACTAGCGCGAACACCGGGGAGCTGTTTTTT.

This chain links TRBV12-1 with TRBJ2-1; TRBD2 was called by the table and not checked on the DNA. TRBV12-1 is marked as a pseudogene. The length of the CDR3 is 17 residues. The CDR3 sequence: CASSPGTSGVSYNEQFF. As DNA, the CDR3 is TGTGCCAGCAGCCCCGGGACTAGCGGCGTCTCCTACAATGAGCAGTTCTTC.

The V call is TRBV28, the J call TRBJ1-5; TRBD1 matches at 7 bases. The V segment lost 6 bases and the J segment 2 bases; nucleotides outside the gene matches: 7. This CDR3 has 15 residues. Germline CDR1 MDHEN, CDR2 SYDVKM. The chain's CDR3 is CASSTGAQGNQPQHF. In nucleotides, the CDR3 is TGTGCCAGCAGCACAGGGGCCCAAGGCAATCAGCCCCAGCATTTT.

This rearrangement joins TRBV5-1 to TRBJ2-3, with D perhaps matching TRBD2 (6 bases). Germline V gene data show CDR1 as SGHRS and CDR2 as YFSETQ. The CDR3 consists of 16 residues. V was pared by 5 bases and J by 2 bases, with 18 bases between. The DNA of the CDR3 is TGCGCCAGCAGTCACACGGCCCGGAGGGACACAGATACGCAGTATTTT. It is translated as CASSHTARRDTDTQYF.

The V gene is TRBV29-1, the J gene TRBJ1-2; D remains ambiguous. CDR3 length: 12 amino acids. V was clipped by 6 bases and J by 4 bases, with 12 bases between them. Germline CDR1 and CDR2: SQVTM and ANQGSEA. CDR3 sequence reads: CSVGGNPYGYTF. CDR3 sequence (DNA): TGCAGCGTAGGAGGGAATCCCTATGGCTACACCTTC.

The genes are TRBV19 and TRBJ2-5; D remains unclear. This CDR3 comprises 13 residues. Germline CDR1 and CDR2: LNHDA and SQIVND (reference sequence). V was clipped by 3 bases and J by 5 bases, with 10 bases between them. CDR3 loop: CASSIQVDETQYF. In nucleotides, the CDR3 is TGTGCCAGTAGTATTCAGGTAGACGAGACCCAGTACTTC. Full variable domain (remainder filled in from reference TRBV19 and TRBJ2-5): DGGITQSPKYLFRKEGQNVTLSCEQNLNHDAMYWYRQDPGQGLRLIYYSQIVNDFQKGDIAEGYSVSREKKESFPLTVTSAQKNPTAFYLCASSIQVDETQYFGPGTRLLVL.